The 20 T cell receptor beta chains below all came from one sample that was sequenced in a study of patients and donors after allogeneic stem cell transplantation. TCRdb re-called the RT-PCR reads with MiXCR, one entry per CDR3 protein. The top ten hold approximately 60% of the sample, which has around 90,000 distinct CDR3 sequences, around 48% seen once. The sequenced sample was blood, either unsorted or a sorted T cell fraction (not recorded which). These receptors were taken from a human donor who was either an allogeneic HSCT recipient or a stem cell or donor lymphocyte infusion donor (not recorded which). It is not recorded whose cells these are; they may come from a transplant donor.

CDR3: CASSNRGQGIYEQYF. The CDR3 DNA follows: TGTGCCAGCAGTAACCGTGGACAGGGTATCTACGAGCAGTACTTC. The chain combines TRBV6-5 with TRBJ2-7, with 8 bases that match TRBD1. The junction had 9 bases not matched to a gene; V was cut back by 5 bases and J by 3 bases. The CDR3 length is 15 residues. The germline gives CDR1 MNHEY, CDR2 SVGAGI.

The chain links TRBV6-6 to TRBJ2-3; D perhaps matches TRBD2 (5 bases). Germline loops: CDR1 MNHNY, CDR2 SVGAGI (reference sequence). The CDR3 is made up of 14 amino acids. Trimming pared 2 bases from V and 4 bases from J, leaving 10 bases between. Written as DNA, the CDR3 is TGTGCCAGCAGTTACCTGGACGGGGCAGATACGCAGTATTTT. Translation: CASSYLDGADTQYF.

The chain is built from TRBV7-9 and TRBJ2-5, with D possibly being TRBD2 (5 bases). This CDR3 is built from 13 residues. Germline V lookup: CDR1 SEHNR, CDR2 FQNEAQ (reference sequence). V lost 1 base to trimming and J lost 6 bases, with 9 bases between them. As DNA, the CDR3 is TGTGCCAGCAGCTTAGATCCGGGGAAGACCCAGTACTTC. Translated, it gives CASSLDPGKTQYF. The whole variable domain, remainder taken from reference TRBV7-9 and TRBJ2-5, is DTGVSQNPRHKITKRGQNVTFRCDPISEHNRLYWYRQTLGQGPEFLTYFQNEAQLEKSRLLSDRFSAERPKGSFSTLEIQRTEQGDSAMYLCASSLDPGKTQYFGPGTRLLVL.

The chain links TRBV28 to TRBJ1-4; D gene uncertain. The germline V and J ends were trimmed by 4 bases and 2 bases, with 14 bases remaining between them. The CDR3 loop spans 16 amino acids. Germline values: CDR1 MDHEN, CDR2 SYDVKM. The CDR3 nucleotides are TGTGCCAGCAGTTCCACCGCCCAGCCGACTAATGAAAAACTGTTTTTT. It is translated as CASSSTAQPTNEKLFF.

This clonotype was seen a handful of times. J is TRBJ1-1 and V is TRBV12-3 or TRBV12-4, with unresolved D. The V and J ends lost 4 bases and 7 bases respectively, with 10 bases between them. The CDR3 is 12 residues long. The CDR3 region is CASSYVELEAFF. Here the CDR3 DNA reads TGTGCCAGCAGTTACGTAGAACTTGAAGCTTTCTTT.

The chain couples TRBV2 to TRBJ2-1, with D perhaps matching TRBD2 (5 bases). Per the germline V gene, CDR1 is SNHLY and CDR2 is FYNNEI. Trimming took off 3 bases at V and 4 bases at J, with 7 bases between the two ends. The CDR3 is 13 residues long. The CDR3 spells CASSDSGYNEQFF. CDR3 DNA sequence: TGTGCCAGCAGTGACAGCGGTTACAATGAGCAGTTCTTC.

This clonotype has just one count. The chain uses TRBV20-1 and TRBJ1-1, with D uncertain. Germline V gives CDR1 DFQATT, CDR2 SNEGSKA (reference sequence). The CDR3 length is 12 residues. V was shortened by 3 bases and J by 1 base, with 6 bases between the two germline ends. The CDR3 bases are TGCAGTGCTAGGTACGGGAACACTGAAGCTTTCTTT. Amino acid sequence: CSARYGNTEAFF.

This clonotype was seen a handful of times. The CDR3 protein is CASSQRRAAQGYTF. CDR3 coding DNA: TGCGCCAGCAGCCAAAGACGGGCGGCTCAAGGCTACACCTTC. V usage is TRBV4-3 and J usage is TRBJ1-2; unclear D gene. This CDR3 is 14 amino acids long. V lost 2 bases and J 8 bases, leaving 15 bases between the germline ends. CDR1 and CDR2 (germline): LGHNA, YSLEER.

This clonotype was picked up one time. The chain employs TRBV29-1 and TRBJ2-5; a possible D gene is TRBD1 (6 bases). The CDR3 has 13 amino acids. With 7 bases removed from V and 3 bases from J, the gap between germline ends came to 15 bases. Germline CDR1 reads SQVTM; CDR2 reads ANQGSEA. The CDR3 nucleotides are TGCAGCGCCCTAACAGGGCTGGAAGAGACCCAGTACTTC. Amino acids: CSALTGLEETQYF.

The chain joins TRBV29-1 to TRBJ2-1, with no clear D. CDR3 length: 13 amino acids. V was cut by 4 bases and J by 7 bases, with 14 bases left in between. The germline V gene has CDR1 SQVTM and CDR2 ANQGSEA. CDR3 coding DNA: TGCAGCGTTGTGTCGTCTGATCGGAATGAGCAGTTCTTC. Protein: CSVVSSDRNEQFF.

The genes are TRBV25-1 and TRBJ1-4; D is ambiguous. Trimming left V 6 bases short and J 1 base short, with 12 bases between. From germline, CDR1 is MGHDK and CDR2 SYGVNS. This CDR3 spans 15 amino acids. This CDR3 is CASSPSGGTNEKLFF. CDR3 DNA sequence: TGTGCCAGCAGCCCTTCGGGTGGAACTAATGAAAAACTGTTTTTT.

This clonotype occurred a few times. V gene TRBV4-2 combines with J gene TRBJ1-5; the D gene is possibly TRBD1 (6 bases). Trimming shortened V by 4 bases and J by 2 bases, and 15 bases separated the two germline ends. CDR1 is LGHNA, CDR2 YNFKEQ, per germline. The CDR3 length is 16 residues. CDR3 DNA sequence: TGTGCCAGCAGCCCTGGGGCACAGGGCGGCAATCAGCCCCAGCATTTT. Its protein is CASSPGAQGGNQPQHF.

This clonotype was recorded a few times. The chain combines TRBV2 with TRBJ1-1, with unresolved D. Germline V gives CDR1 SNHLY, CDR2 FYNNEI. V gave up 7 bases and J gave up 1 base, with 10 bases separating them. CDR3 length: 13 residues. CDR3 residues: CASTSSGNTEAFF. CDR3 DNA sequence: TGTGCCAGCACAAGCTCGGGGAACACTGAAGCTTTCTTT. Supplemented by reference TRBV2 and TRBJ1-1, the full variable domain reads EPEVTQTPSHQVTQMGQEVILRCVPISNHLYFYWYRQILGQKVEFLVSFYNNEISEKSEIFDDQFSVERPDGSNFTLKIRSTKLEDSAMYFCASTSSGNTEAFFGQGTRLTVV.

The chain joins TRBV6-6 to TRBJ2-1; tentatively, D is TRBD2 (6 bases). The ends were cut back, 3 bases at V and 7 bases at J, with 7 bases in the middle. The CDR3 contains 12 residues. Germline V gene lookup returns CDR1 MNHNY and CDR2 SVGAGI (reference sequence). DNA for the CDR3: TGTGCCAGCAGTTATGCGGGGAATGAGCAGTTCTTC. It is translated as CASSYAGNEQFF.

The table lists this clonotype with a few counts. The chain links TRBV7-2 to TRBJ1-1; D remains ambiguous. The CDR3 sequence is 12 residues long. Trimming shortened V by 0 bases and J by 8 bases, and 7 bases separated the two germline ends. Germline V gene sequence: CDR1 SGHTA, CDR2 FQGNSA. The CDR3 protein is CASSLARIEAFF. The CDR3 DNA sequence: TGTGCCAGCAGCTTAGCGAGGATAGAAGCTTTCTTT.

The chain couples TRBV7-9 to TRBJ1-3; D might be TRBD1 (5 bases). Germline-derived CDR1 and CDR2 are SEHNR and FQNEAQ (reference sequence). This CDR3 contains 14 residues. Trimming shortened V by 5 bases and J by 0 bases, and 8 bases separated the two germline ends. The CDR3 region has the DNA TGTGCCAGCAGCAGCAGGGACTCTGGAAACACCATATATTTT. Translating it yields CASSSRDSGNTIYF.

Only a few counts were recorded for this clonotype. The chain recombines TRBV12-3 or TRBV12-4 with TRBJ1-4, with D maybe TRBD1 (6 bases). This CDR3 has 13 amino acids. The ends were cut back, 5 bases at V and 11 bases at J, with 15 bases in the middle. The DNA of the CDR3 is TGTGCCAGCAGTGGGGACAAGTACGGGAAACTGTTTTTT. Translation: CASSGDKYGKLFF.

This clonotype has only a few counts. V and J are TRBV7-9 and TRBJ1-1; D is uncertain. Trimming removed 5 bases from V and 1 base from J, with 8 bases in between. The CDR3 runs to 13 residues. CDR1 SEHNR and CDR2 FQNEAQ come from the germline V gene (reference sequence). This CDR3 reads CASSARGNTEAFF. In DNA form, the CDR3 reads TGTGCCAGCAGCGCCCGGGGGAACACTGAAGCTTTCTTT.

This clonotype turned up a few times. The chain is built from TRBV12-3 or TRBV12-4 and TRBJ1-6; no definite D call. The V end was cut by 8 bases, the J end by 17 bases, with 16 bases between. The CDR3 covers 11 residues. This CDR3 reads CASSLGLSVHF. For the CDR3, the DNA is TGTGCCAGCTCCCTGGGATTATCCGTCCACTTT.

This clonotype turned up a few times. The V gene is TRBV28, the J gene TRBJ1-4; D ambiguous. Deletions cut 5 bases from V and 8 bases from J, with 15 bases between. Looked up from germline, CDR1 is MDHEN and CDR2 is SYDVKM. The CDR3 is 14 residues long. The CDR3 DNA is TGTGCCAGCAGTACCGGAGTCCCGGAGGAAAAACTGTTTTTT. This codes for CASSTGVPEEKLFF.